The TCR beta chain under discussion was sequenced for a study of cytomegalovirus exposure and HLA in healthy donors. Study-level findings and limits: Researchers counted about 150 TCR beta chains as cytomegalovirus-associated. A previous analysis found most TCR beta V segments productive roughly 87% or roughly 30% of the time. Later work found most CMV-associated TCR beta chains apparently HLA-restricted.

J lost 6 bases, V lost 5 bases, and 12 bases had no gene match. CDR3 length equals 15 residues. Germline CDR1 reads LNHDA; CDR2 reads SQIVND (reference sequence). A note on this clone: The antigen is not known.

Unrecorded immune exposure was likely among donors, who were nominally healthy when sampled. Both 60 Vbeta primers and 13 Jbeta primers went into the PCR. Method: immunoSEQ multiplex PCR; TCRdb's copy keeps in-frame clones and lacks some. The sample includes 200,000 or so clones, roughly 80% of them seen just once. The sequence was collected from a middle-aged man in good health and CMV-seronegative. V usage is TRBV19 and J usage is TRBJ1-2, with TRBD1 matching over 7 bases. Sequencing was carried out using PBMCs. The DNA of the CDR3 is TGTGCCAGTAGTTCGCATGGGGGCGACAGGGATGGCTACACCTTC. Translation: CASSSHGGDRDGYTF. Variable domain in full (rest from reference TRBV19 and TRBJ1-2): DGGITQSPKYLFRKEGQNVTLSCEQNLNHDAMYWYRQDPGQGLRLIYYSQIVNDFQKGDIAEGYSVSREKKESFPLTVTSAQKNPTAFYLCASSSHGGDRDGYTFGSGTRLTVV.